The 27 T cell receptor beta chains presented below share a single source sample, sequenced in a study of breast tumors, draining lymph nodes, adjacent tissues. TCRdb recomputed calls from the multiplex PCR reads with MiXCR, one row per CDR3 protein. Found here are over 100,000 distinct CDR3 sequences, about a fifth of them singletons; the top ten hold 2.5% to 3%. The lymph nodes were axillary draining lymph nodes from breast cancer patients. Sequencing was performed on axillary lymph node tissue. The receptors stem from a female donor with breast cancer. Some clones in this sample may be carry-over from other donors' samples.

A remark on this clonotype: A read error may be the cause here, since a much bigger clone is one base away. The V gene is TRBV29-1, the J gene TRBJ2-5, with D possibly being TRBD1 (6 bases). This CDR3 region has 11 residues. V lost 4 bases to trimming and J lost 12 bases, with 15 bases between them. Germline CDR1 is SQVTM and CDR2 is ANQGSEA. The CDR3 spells CSVGDTRDKYF. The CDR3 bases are TGCAGCGTTGGGGATACCCGGGACAAGTACTTC. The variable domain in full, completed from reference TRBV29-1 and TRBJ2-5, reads SAVISQKPSRDICQRGTSLTIQCQVDSQVTMMFWYRQQPGQSLTLIATANQGSEATYESGFVIDKFPISRPNLTFSTLTVSNMSPEDSSIYLCSVGDTRDKYFGPGTRLLVL.

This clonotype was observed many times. The CDR3 coding sequence is TGCGCCAGCAGCCAACAGGGTCCAGATACGCAGTATTTT. This translates into CASSQQGPDTQYF. The chain couples TRBV4-1 to TRBJ2-3; TRBD1 might be the D (5 bases). V dropped 2 bases and J dropped 4 bases, with 7 bases sitting between them. This CDR3 comprises 13 residues. CDR1 and CDR2 (germline): MGHRA, YSYEKL.

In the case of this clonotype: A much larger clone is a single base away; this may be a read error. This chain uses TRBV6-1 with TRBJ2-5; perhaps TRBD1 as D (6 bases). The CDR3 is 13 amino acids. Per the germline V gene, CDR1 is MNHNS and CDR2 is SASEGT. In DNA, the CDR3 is TGTGTCAGCAGTATTTACAGGGAAGAGACCCAGTACTTC. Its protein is CVSSIYREETQYF.

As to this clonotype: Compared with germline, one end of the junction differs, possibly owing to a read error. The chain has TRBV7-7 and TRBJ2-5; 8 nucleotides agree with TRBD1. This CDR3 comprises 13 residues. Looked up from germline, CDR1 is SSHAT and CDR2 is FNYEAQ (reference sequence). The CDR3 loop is CASNLDRGETQHF. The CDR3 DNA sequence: TGTGCTAGCAACTTAGACAGGGGAGAGACCCAGCACTTC.

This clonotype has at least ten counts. CDR3 in amino acids: CASSFVDGQTQYF. CDR3 nucleotides: TGTGCCAGCAGCTTCGTCGACGGCCAGACCCAGTACTTC. V and J are TRBV7-9 and TRBJ2-5; the D is unclear. V was clipped by 3 bases and J by 6 bases, with 11 bases between them. The CDR3 consists of 13 residues. Germline values: CDR1 SEHNR, CDR2 FQNEAQ (reference sequence).

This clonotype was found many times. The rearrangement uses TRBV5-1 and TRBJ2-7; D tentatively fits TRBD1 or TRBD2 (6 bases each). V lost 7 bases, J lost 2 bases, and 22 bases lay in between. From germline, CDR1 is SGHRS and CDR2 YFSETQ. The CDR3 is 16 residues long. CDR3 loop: CASSPEGGIRAYEQYF. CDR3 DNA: TGCGCCAGCTCCCCGGAGGGGGGCATAAGAGCCTACGAGCAGTACTTC.

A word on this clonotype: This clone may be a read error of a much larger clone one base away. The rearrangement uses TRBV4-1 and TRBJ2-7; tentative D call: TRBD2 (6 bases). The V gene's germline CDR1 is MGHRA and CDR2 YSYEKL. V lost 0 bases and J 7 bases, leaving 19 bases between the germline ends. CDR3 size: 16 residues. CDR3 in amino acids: CASSQESSGGVREQYF. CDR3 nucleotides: TGCGCCAGCAGCCAAGAATCATCCGGCGGGGTAAGAGAGCAGTACTTC.

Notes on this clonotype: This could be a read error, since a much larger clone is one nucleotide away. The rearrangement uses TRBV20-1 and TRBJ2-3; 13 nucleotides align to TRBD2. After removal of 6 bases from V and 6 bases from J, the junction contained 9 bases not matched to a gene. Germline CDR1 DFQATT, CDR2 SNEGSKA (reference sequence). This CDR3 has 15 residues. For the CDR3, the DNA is TGCAGTGCCGCAGGACTAGCGGGAGTTCAGGATACGCAGTATTTT. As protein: CSAAGLAGVQDTQYF.

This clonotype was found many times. The CDR3: CASSQKRTGELFF. CDR3 DNA sequence: TGTGCCAGCAGCCAGAAAAGAACCGGGGAGCTGTTTTTT. The rearrangement uses TRBV4-2 and TRBJ2-2; D gene ambiguous. V lost 3 bases to trimming and J lost 5 bases, with 7 bases between them. Germline CDR1 reads LGHNA; CDR2 reads YNFKEQ. The CDR3 extends over 13 amino acids.

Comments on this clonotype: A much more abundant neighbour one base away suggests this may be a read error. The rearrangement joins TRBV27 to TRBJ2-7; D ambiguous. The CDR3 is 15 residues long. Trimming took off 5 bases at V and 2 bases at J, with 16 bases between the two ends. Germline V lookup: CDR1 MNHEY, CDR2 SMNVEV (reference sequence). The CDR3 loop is CASSVKDGSTYEQYF. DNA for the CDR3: TGTGCCAGCAGTGTTAAGGACGGTAGCACCTACGAGCAGTACTTC.

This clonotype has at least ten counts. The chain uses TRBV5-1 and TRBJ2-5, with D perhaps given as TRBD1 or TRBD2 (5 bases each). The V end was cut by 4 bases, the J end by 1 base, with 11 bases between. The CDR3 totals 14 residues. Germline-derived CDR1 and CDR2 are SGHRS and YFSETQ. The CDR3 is CASSKGRIQETQYF. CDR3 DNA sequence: TGCGCCAGCAGCAAGGGACGGATCCAAGAGACCCAGTACTTC.

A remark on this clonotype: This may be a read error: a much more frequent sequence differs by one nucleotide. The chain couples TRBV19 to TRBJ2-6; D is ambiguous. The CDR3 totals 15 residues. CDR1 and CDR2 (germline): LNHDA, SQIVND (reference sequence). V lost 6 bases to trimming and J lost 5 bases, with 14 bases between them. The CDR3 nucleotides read TGTGCCAGTAGGCACTTTACTATTAGGGCCAACGTCCTGACTTTC. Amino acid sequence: CASRHFTIRANVLTF. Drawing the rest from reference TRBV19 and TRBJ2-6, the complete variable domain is DGGITQSPKYLFRKEGQNVTLSCEQNLNHDAMYWYRQDPGQGLRLIYYSQIVNDFQKGDIAEGYSVSREKKESFPLTVTSAQKNPTAFYLCASRHFTIRANVLTFGAGSRLTVL.

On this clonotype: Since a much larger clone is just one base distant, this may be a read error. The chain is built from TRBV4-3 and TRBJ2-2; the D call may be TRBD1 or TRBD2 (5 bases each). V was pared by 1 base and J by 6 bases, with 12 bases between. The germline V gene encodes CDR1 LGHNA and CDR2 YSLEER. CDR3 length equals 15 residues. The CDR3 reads CASSQGRGAAGELFF. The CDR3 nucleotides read TGCGCCAGCAGCCAAGGAAGGGGAGCCGCCGGGGAGCTGTTTTTT.

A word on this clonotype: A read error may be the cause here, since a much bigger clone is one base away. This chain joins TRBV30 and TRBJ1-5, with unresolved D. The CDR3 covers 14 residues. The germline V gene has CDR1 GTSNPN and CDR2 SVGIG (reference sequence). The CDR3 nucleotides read TGTGCCTGGAGTGTTCTCAATAGCAATCAGCTCCAGCATTTT. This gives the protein CAWSVLNSNQLQHF.

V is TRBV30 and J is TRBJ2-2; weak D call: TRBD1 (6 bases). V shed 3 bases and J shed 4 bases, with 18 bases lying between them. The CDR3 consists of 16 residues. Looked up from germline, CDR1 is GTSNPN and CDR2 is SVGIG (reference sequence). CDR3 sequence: CAWRVQQGPSTGELFF. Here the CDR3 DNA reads TGTGCCTGGAGAGTTCAACAGGGACCCTCCACCGGGGAGCTGTTTTTT.

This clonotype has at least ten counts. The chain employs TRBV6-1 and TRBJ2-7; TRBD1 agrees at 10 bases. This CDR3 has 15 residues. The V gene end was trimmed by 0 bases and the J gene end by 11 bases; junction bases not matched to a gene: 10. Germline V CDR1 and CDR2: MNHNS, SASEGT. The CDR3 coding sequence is TGTGCCAGCAGTGAAGCGCTAAGACAGGGGGCTCAGGAGTACTTC. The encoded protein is CASSEALRQGAQEYF.

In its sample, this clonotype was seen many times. The chain's CDR3 is CATSDSRPGELFF. The CDR3 DNA reads TGTGCCACCAGTGACTCCCGGCCCGGGGAGCTGTTTTTT. The rearrangement uses TRBV24-1 and TRBJ2-2; D gene unclear. This CDR3 is built from 13 residues. Trimming removed 4 bases at V and 6 bases at J, with 8 bases between. From germline, CDR1 is KGHDR and CDR2 SFDVKD.

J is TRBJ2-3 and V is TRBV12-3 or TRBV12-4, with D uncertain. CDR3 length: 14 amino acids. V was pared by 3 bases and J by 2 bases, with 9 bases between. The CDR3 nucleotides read TGTGCCAGCAGTTTTGACTTGCCCACAGATACGCAGTATTTT. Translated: CASSFDLPTDTQYF.

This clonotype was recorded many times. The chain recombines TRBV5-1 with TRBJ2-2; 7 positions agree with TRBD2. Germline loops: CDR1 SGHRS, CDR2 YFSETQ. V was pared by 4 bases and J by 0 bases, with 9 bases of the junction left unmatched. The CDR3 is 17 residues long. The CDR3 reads CASSLDPSGANTGELFF. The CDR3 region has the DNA TGCGCCAGCAGCCTCGATCCTAGCGGAGCGAACACCGGGGAGCTGTTTTTT.

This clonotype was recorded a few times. The CDR3 loop reads CASSFDRAKNIQYF. The DNA of the CDR3 is TGTGCCAGCAGCTTCGACAGGGCCAAAAACATTCAGTACTTC. V and J are TRBV14 and TRBJ2-4; tentative D call: TRBD1 (6 bases). Trimming cost V 5 bases and J 1 base, with 9 bases left between them. The CDR3 consists of 14 residues. CDR1 SGHDN and CDR2 FVKESK come from the germline V gene.

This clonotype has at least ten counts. The CDR3 DNA reads TGTGCCAGCAGCTTAGCGCTTGGAGTCCCCCCCAATGAGCAGTTCTTC. This translates into CASSLALGVPPNEQFF. J is TRBJ2-1 and V is TRBV7-2; D unresolved. The CDR3 totals 16 residues. Germline values: CDR1 SGHTA, CDR2 FQGNSA. Trimming cost V 0 bases and J 6 bases, with 15 bases left between them.

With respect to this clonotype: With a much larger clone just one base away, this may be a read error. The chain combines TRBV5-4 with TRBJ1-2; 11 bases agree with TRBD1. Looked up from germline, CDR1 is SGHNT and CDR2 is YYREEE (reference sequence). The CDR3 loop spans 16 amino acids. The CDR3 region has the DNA TGTACCAGCAGTGGGACAGGGGGTCGGATTCCCTATGGCTACACCTTC. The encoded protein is CTSSGTGGRIPYGYTF. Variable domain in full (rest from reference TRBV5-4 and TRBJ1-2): ETGVTQSPTHLIKTRGQQVTLRCSSQSGHNTVSWYQQALGQGPQFIFQYYREEENGRGNFPPRFSGLQFPNYSSELNVNALELDDSALYLCTSSGTGGRIPYGYTFGSGTRLTVV.

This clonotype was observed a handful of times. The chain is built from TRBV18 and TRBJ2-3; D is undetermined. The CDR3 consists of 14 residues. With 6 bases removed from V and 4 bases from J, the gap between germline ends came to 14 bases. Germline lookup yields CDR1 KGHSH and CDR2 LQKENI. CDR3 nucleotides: TGTGCCAGCTCCCGCCCCGGAGCGTCAGATACGCAGTATTTT. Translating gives CASSRPGASDTQYF.

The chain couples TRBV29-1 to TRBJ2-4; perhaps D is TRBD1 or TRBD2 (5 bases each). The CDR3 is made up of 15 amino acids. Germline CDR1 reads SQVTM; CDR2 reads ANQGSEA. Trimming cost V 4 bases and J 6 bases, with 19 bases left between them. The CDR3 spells CSVGGSSNRGNIQYF. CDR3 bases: TGCAGCGTTGGGGGGTCATCAAACCGGGGAAACATTCAGTACTTC. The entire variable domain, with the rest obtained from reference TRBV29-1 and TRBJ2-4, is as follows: SAVISQKPSRDICQRGTSLTIQCQVDSQVTMMFWYRQQPGQSLTLIATANQGSEATYESGFVIDKFPISRPNLTFSTLTVSNMSPEDSSIYLCSVGGSSNRGNIQYFGAGTRLSVL.

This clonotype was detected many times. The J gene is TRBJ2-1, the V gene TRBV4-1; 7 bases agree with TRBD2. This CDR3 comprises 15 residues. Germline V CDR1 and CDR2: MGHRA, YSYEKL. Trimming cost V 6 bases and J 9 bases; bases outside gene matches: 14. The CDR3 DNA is TGCGCCAGCAGAACGGCGGGAGTTCCCGGAGGTGAGCAGTTCTTC. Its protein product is CASRTAGVPGGEQFF.

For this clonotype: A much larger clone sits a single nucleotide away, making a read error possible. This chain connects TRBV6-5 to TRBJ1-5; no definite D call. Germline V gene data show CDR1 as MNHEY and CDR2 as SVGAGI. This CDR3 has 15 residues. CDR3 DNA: TGTGCCAGCAGTTACTCCGGGAATAGCAATCAGCTCCAGCATTTT. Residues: CASSYSGNSNQLQHF.

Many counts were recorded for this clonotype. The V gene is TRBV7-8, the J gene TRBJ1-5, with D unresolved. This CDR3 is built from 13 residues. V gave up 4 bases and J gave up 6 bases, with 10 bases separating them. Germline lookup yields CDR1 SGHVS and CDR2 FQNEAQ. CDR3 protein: CASSSKTGQPQHF. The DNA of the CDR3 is TGTGCCAGCAGCTCAAAGACCGGTCAGCCCCAGCATTTT.